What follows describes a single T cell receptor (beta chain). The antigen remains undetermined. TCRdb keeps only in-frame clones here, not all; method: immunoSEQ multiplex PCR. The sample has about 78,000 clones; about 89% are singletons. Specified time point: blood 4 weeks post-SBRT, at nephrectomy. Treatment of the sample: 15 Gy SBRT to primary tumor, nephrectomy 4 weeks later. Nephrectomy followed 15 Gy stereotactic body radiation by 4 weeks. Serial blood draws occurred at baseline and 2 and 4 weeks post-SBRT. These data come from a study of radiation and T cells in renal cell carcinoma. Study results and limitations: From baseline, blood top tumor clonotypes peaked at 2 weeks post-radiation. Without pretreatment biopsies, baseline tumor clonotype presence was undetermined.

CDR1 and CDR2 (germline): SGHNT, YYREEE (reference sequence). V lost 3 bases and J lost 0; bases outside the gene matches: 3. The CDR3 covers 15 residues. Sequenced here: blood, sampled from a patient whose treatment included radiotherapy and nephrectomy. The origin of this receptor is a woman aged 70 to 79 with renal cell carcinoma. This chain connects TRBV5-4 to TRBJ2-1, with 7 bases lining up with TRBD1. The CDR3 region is CASSWGQSSYNEQFF. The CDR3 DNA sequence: TGTGCCAGCAGCTGGGGACAGAGCTCCTACAATGAGCAGTTCTTC. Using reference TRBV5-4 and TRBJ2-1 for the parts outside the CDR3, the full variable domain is ETGVTQSPTHLIKTRGQQVTLRCSSQSGHNTVSWYQQALGQGPQFIFQYYREEENGRGNFPPRFSGLQFPNYSSELNVNALELDDSALYLCASSWGQSSYNEQFFGPGTRLTVL.